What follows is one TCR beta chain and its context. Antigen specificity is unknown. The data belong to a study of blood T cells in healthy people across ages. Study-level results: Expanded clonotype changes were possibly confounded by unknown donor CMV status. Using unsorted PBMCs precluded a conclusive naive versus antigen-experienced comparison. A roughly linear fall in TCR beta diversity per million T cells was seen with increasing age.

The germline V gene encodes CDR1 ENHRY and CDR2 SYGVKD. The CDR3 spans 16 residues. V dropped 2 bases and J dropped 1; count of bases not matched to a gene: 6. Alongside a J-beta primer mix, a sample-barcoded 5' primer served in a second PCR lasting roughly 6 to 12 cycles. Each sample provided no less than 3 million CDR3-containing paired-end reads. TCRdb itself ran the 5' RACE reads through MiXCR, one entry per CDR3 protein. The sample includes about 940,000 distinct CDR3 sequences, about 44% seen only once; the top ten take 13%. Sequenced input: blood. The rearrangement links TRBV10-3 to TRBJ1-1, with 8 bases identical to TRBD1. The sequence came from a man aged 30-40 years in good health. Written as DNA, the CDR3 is TGTGCCATCAGTGAGGCCAACAGGGGGGCGAACACTGAAGCTTTCTTT. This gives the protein CAISEANRGANTEAFF.